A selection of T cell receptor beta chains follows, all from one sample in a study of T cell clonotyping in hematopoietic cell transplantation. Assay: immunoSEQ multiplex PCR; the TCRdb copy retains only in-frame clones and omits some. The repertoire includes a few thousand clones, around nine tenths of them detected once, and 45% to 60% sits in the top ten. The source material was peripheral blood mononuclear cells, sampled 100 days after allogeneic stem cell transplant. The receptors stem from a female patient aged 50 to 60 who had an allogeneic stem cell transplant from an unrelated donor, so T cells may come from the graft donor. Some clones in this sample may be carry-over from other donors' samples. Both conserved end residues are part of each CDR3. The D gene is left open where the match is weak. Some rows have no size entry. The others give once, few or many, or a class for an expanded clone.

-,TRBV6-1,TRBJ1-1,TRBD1,TGTGCCAGCGACAGGGTCAACACTGAAGCTTTCTTT,CASDRVNTEAFF
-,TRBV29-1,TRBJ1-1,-,TGCAGCGTTGTTCCCTTGAACACTGAAGCTTTCTTT,CSVVPLNTEAFF
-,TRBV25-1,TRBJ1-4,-,TGTGCCAGCACCCACGCGCCCGGGCAAGGAAATGAAAAACTGTTTTTT,CASTHAPGQGNEKLFF
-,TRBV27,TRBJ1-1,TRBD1,TGTGCCAGCAGTTCGAAGGGCAGGGGGCGCGGGACTGAAGCTTTCTTT,CASSSKGRGRGTEAFF
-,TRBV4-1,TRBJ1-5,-,TGCGCCAGCAGCCAAGACGGGAAGCAGCCCCAGCATTTT,CASSQDGKQPQHF
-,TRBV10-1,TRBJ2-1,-,TGCGCCAGCAGTGAGGCGGGGAGCGATTACAATGAGCAGTTCTTC,CASSEAGSDYNEQFF
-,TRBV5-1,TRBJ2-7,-,TGCGCCAGCAGCTCGCCCGGACAGCAGTACGAGCAGTACTTC,CASSSPGQQYEQYF
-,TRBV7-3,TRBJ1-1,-,TGTGCCAGCAGCCCCACATCGAACACTGAAGCTTTCTTT,CASSPTSNTEAFF
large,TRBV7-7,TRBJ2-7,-,TGTGCTAGCAGCCCTGACCTTGGCTACGAGCAGTACTTC,CASSPDLGYEQYF
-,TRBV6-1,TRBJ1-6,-,TGTGCCAGCAGTGAAGGGACTCCGACACCCCTCCACTTT,CASSEGTPTPLHF
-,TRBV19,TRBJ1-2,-,TGTGCCAGTAGCCCACGGATTTATGGCTACACCTTC,CASSPRIYGYTF
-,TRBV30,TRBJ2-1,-,TGTGCCTCGGACCAGGGTTGGGCTCGGAATGAGCAGTTCTTC,CASDQGWARNEQFF
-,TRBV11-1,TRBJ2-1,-,TGTGCCAGCAGCTCCGGGCCCCTTCTAAGCTCCTACAATGAGCAGTTCTTC,CASSSGPLLSSYNEQFF
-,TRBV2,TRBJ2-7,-,TGTGCCAGCAGTACCTTGCCCGTGGGTTACGAGCAGTACTTC,CASSTLPVGYEQYF
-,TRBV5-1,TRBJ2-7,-,TGCGCCAGCAGCACTTCGATCCTTAGCGCCGAGCAGTACTTC,CASSTSILSAEQYF
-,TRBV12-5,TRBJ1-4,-,TGTGCTAGTGGTTTGGTACCTCCCCCTGCAACTAATGAAAAACTGTTTTTT,CASGLVPPPATNEKLFF
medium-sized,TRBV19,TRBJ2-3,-,TGTGCCAGTAGTATAGAAGGACAGCTGAGCACAGATACGCAGTATTTT,CASSIEGQLSTDTQYF
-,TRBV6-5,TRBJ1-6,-,TGTGCCAGCAGTTACTCCGGGGGGAGCTATAATTCACCCCTCCACTTT,CASSYSGGSYNSPLHF
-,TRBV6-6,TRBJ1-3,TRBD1,TGTGCCAGCAGGAAACAGGGGGCTGACGGAAACACCATATATTTT,CASRKQGADGNTIYF
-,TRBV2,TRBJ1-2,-,TGTGCCAGCAGTGTTGGGGGGCAGTACTATGGCTACACCTTC,CASSVGGQYYGYTF
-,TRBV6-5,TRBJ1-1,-,TGTGCCAGCAGTTACTCAGGGGAGAACACTGAAGCTTTCTTT,CASSYSGENTEAFF
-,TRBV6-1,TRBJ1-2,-,TGTGCCAGCAGTGAAGCCTTCCGGGGTGGCTACACCTTC,CASSEAFRGGYTF
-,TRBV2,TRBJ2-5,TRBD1,TGTGCCAGCAGGACAGGGGCGGAGACCCAGTACTTC,CASRTGAETQYF
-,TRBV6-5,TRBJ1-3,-,TGTGCCAGCTCGGACCGCGCGACCATATATTTT,CASSDRATIYF
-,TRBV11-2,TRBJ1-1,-,TGTGCCAGCAGCCGACAGACCGGGACAAGGGGCACTGAAGCTTTCTTT,CASSRQTGTRGTEAFF
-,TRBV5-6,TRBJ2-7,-,TGTGCCAGCAGCATCCTAAAATACGAGCAGTACTTC,CASSILKYEQYF
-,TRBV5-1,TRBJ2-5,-,TGCGCCAGCAGCTTGGCCTATTGGCGTCCTGGACAAGAGACCCAGTACTTC,CASSLAYWRPGQETQYF
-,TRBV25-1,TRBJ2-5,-,TGTGCCAGCAGTGCCTCAGGGGATCTGGAGACCCAGTACTTC,CASSASGDLETQYF
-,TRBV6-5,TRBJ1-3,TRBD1,TGTGCCAGCAGGTCGGGGGACAGGGGTAGAAACACCATATATTTT,CASRSGDRGRNTIYF
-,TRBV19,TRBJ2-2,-,TGTGCCAGTAGTACTTCCGGGGAGCTGTTTTTT,CASSTSGELFF
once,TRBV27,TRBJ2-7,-,TGTGCCAGCAGCCGGACTGGGGGCCCCGGCTACGAGCAGTACTTC,CASSRTGGPGYEQYF
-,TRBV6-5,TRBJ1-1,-,TGTGCCAGCACCCAGGGTGGCCCGAACACTGAAGCTTTCTTT,CASTQGGPNTEAFF
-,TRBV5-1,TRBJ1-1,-,TGCGCCAGCAGCACACAGGGAGTAGGCACTGAAGCTTTCTTT,CASSTQGVGTEAFF
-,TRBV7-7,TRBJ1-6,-,TGTGCGACGGCTAGCTCCTATAATTCACCCCTCCACTTT,CATASSYNSPLHF
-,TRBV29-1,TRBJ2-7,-,TGCAGCGTTTACGTAGTCACAGGGCCCTACGAGCAGTACTTC,CSVYVVTGPYEQYF
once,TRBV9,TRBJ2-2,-,TGTGCCAGCAGAAAGACAGAAGTTAACACCGGGGAGCTGTTTTTT,CASRKTEVNTGELFF
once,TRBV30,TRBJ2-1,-,TGTGCCTGGAGTGTATTGTCCGGATACAATGAGCAGTTCTTC,CAWSVLSGYNEQFF
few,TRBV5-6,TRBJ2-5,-,TGTGCCAGCAGCTGGCTGCCGGGGGAGACCCAGTACTTC,CASSWLPGETQYF
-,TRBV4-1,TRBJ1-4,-,TGCGCCAGCAGCCAAGCCCGAACAATACAGGGCGGGGGTGAAAAACTGTTTTTT,CASSQARTIQGGGEKLFF
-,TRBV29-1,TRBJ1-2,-,TGCAGCGTTGACCTTTCGGGTGGCTACACCTTC,CSVDLSGGYTF
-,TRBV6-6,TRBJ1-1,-,TGTGCCAGCAGTTATGTACAGGGTGAGACTGAAGCTTTCTTT,CASSYVQGETEAFF
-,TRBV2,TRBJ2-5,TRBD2,TGTGCCAGCACCCGGGACTATCAGACCCAGTACTTC,CASTRDYQTQYF
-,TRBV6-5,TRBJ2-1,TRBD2,TGTGCCAGCAGTTACCTAGCGGGAGACAATGAGCAGTTCTTC,CASSYLAGDNEQFF
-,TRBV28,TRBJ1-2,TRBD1,TGTGCCAGCAGAAGACGACCGGGACAGGGATATGGCTACACCTTC,CASRRRPGQGYGYTF
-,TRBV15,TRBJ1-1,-,TGTGCCACCAGCAGAGATCGGAGAACTGAAGCTTTCTTT,CATSRDRRTEAFF
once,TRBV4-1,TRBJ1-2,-,TGCGCCAGCAGCCAGTCGCTTCTAGGGGCTAAGGCTTGGCATGGCTACACCTTC,CASSQSLLGAKAWHGYTF
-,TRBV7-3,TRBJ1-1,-,TGTGCCAGCAGCTTGGTGAAGAACACTGAAGCTTTCTTT,CASSLVKNTEAFF
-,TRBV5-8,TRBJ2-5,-,TGTGCCAGCAGCCACGGGACGGTCCAAGAGACCCAGTACTTC,CASSHGTVQETQYF
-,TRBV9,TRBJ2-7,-,TGTGCCAGCAGCGTCGAGGGCTCAGGCGAGCAGTACTTC,CASSVEGSGEQYF
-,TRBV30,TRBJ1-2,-,TGTGCCTGGAGTTTTGCAGGAGGGGGAGGCTACACCTTC,CAWSFAGGGGYTF
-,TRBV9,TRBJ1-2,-,TGTGCCAGCAGCGTAGACGCCAGGACTATCCCTGGCTACACCTTC,CASSVDARTIPGYTF
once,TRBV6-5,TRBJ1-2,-,TGTGCCAGCAGTTACTCCGGAAAAGGCTACACCTTC,CASSYSGKGYTF
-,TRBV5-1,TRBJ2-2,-,TGCGCCAGCAGCTTGTATTTCTACAGATACACCGGGGAGCTGTTTTTT,CASSLYFYRYTGELFF
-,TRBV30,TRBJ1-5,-,TGTGCCTGGAGTGTAGACGGGTTTCTCAATCAGCCCCAGCATTTT,CAWSVDGFLNQPQHF